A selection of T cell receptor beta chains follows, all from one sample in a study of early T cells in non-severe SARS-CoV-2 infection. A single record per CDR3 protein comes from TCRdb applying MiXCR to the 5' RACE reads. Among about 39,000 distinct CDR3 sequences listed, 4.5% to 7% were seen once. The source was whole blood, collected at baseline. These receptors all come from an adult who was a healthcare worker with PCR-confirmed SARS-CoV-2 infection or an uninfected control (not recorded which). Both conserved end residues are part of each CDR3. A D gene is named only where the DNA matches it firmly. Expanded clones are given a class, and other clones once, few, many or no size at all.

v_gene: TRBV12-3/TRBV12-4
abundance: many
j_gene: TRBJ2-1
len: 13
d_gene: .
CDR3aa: CASSFGQFGEQFF
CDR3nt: TGTGCCAGCAGTTTTGGGCAGTTCGGTGAGCAGTTCTTC

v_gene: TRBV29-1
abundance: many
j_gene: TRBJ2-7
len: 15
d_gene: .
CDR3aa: CSVQKQGGGFYEQYF
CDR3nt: TGCAGCGTTCAAAAACAGGGAGGGGGTTTCTACGAGCAGTACTTC

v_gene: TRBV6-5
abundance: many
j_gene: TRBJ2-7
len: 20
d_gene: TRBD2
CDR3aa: CASTPRAYPAALAGSYEQYF
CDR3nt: TGTGCCAGCACCCCCCGTGCCTACCCCGCGGCACTAGCGGGATCCTACGAGCAGTACTTC

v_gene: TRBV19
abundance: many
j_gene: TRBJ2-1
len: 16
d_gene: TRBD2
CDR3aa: CASSTGGGGSYNEQFF
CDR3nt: TGTGCCAGTAGTACCGGCGGGGGGGGCTCCTACAATGAGCAGTTCTTC

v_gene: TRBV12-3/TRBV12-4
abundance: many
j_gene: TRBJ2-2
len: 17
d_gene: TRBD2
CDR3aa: CASSLERGLGGRGELFF
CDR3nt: TGTGCCAGCAGTTTAGAAAGGGGACTAGGCGGGAGAGGGGAGCTGTTTTTT

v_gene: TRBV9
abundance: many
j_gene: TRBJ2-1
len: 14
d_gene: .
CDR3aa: CASSGGGTYNEQFF
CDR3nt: TGTGCCAGCAGCGGTGGCGGGACCTACAATGAGCAGTTCTTC

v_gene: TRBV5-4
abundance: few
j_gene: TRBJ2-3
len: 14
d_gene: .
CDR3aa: CASSRGGAMDTQYF
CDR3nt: TGTGCCAGCAGCCGAGGAGGGGCCATGGATACGCAGTATTTT

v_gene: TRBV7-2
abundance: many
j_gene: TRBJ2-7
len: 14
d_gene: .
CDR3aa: CASSSSASSYEQYF
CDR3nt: TGTGCCAGCAGCTCTAGCGCCTCTTCCTACGAGCAGTACTTC

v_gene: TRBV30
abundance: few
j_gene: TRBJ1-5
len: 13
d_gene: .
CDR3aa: CAWRGSGGQPQHF
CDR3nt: TGTGCCTGGAGAGGGTCAGGAGGGCAGCCCCAGCATTTT

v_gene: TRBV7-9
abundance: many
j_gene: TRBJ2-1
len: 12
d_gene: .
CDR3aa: CASSWDGYEQFF
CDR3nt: TGTGCCAGCAGCTGGGACGGTTATGAGCAGTTCTTC

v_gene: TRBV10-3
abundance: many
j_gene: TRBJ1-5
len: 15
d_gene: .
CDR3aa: CAISRGLEGNQPQHF
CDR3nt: TGTGCCATCAGTCGGGGCCTCGAAGGCAATCAGCCCCAGCATTTT

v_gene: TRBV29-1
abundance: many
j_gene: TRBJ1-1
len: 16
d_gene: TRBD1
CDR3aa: CSVEDQGQNLYTEAFF
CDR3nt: TGCAGCGTTGAAGATCAGGGACAGAACTTATACACTGAAGCTTTCTTT

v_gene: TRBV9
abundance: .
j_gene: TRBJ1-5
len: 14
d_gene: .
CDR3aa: CASSVGGSNQPQHF
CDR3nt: TGTGCCAGCAGCGTAGGGGGAAGCAATCAGCCCCAGCATTTT

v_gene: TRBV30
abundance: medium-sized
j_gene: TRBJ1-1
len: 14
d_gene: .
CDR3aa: CAWSLRGQNTEAFF
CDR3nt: TGTGCCTGGAGCCTCAGGGGACAGAACACTGAAGCTTTCTTT

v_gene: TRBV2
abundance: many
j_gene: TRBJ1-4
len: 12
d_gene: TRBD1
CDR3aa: CASRTGFEKLFF
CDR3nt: TGTGCCAGCAGGACAGGGTTTGAAAAACTGTTTTTT